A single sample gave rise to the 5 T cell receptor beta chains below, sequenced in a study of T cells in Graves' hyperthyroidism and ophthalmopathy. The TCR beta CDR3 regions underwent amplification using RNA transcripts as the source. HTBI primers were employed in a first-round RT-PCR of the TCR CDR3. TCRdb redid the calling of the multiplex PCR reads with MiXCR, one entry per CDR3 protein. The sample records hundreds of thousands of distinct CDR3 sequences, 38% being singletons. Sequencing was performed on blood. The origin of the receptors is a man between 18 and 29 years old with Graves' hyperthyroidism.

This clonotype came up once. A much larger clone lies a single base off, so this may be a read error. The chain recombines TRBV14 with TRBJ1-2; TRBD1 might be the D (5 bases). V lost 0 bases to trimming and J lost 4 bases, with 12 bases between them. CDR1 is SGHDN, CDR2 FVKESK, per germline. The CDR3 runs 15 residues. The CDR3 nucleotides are TGTGCCAGCAGCCAAGATGCTGGGGGATCCTATGGCTACACCTTC. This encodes CASSQDAGGSYGYTF.

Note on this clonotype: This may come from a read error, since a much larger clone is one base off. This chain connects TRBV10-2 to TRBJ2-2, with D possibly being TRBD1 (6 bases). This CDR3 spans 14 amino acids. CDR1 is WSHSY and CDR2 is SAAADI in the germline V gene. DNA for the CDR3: TGTGCCAGCAGTGGACAGCTGAACACCGGGGAGCTGTTTTTT. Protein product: CASSGQLNTGELFF.

CDR3 DNA sequence: TGTGCCAGCAGCTCCGGTATCCGGGGGGAGCAGTACTTC. Protein sequence: CASSSGIRGEQYF. The chain carries TRBV13 and TRBJ2-7; tentatively, D is TRBD2 (6 bases). The ends were cut back, 4 bases at V and 7 bases at J, with 14 bases in the middle. CDR3 size: 13 residues. Germline CDR1 and CDR2: PRHDT and FYEKMQ (reference sequence).

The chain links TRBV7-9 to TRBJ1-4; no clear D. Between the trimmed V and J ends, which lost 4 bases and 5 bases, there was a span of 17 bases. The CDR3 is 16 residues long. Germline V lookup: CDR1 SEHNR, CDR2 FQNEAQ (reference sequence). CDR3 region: CASSSRMYSKNEKLFF. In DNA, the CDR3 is TGTGCCAGCAGCTCAAGGATGTACAGCAAAAATGAAAAACTGTTTTTT.

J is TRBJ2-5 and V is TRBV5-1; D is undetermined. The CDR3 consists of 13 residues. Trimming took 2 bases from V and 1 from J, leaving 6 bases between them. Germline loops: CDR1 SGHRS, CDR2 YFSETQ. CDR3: CASSFRSQETQYF. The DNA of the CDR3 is TGCGCCAGCAGCTTTCGGAGCCAAGAGACCCAGTACTTC.